Many counts were recorded for the clone carrying this T cell receptor (beta chain). Its specificity is unknown. Template material for amplifying TCR beta CDR3 regions consisted of RNA transcripts. The HTBI primer set drove a first-round RT-PCR of the TCR CDR3. TCRdb reprocessed the multiplex PCR reads via MiXCR and lists one record per CDR3 protein. The table has fewer than 350,000 distinct CDR3 sequences, roughly 18% seen once. The data originate from a study of T cells in Graves' hyperthyroidism and ophthalmopathy. For the study at large: Peripheral blood was taken when the disease was first diagnosed, before any treatment began. General study results and limits: The model anticipated ophthalmopathy a median around 6 months pre-onset.

The sequenced sample consisted of blood. This clonotype originated in a woman between 40 and 50 years old with Graves' ophthalmopathy.

The CDR3 protein is CASRSGGYTGELFF. DNA for the CDR3: TGTGCCAGCAGAAGTGGAGGGTACACCGGGGAGCTGTTTTTT. The chain carries TRBV28 and TRBJ2-2; D possibly corresponds to TRBD2 (6 bases). The V and J ends lost 6 bases and 3 bases respectively, with 11 bases between them. Looked up from germline, CDR1 is MDHEN and CDR2 is SYDVKM. This CDR3 spans 14 amino acids.